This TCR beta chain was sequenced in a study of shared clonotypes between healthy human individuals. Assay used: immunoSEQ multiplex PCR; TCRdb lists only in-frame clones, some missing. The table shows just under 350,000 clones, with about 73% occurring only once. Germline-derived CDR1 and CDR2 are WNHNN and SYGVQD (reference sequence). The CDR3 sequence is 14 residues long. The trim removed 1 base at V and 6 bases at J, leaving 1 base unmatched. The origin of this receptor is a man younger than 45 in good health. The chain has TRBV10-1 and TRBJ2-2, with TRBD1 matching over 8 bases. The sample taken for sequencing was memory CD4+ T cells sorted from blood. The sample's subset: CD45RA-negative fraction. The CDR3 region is CASSEWDRPGELFF. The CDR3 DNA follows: TGCGCCAGCAGTGAGTGGGACAGGCCCGGGGAGCTGTTTTTT.